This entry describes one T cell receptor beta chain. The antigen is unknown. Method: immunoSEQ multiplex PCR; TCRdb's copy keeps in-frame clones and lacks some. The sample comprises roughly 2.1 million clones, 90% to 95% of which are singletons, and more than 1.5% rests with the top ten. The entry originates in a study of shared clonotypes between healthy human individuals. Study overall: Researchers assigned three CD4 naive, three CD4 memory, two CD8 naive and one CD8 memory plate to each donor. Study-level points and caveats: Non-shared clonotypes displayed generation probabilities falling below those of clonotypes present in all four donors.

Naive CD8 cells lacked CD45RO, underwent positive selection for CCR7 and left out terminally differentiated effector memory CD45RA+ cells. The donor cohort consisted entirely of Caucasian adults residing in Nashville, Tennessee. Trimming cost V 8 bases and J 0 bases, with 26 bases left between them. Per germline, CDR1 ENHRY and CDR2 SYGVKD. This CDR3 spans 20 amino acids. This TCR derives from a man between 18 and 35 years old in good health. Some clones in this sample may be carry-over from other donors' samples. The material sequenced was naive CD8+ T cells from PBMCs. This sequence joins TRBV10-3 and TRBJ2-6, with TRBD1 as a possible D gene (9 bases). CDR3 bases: TGTGCCATCCGGGACAGGGTCCCACCGGGACTAGACTCTGGGGCCAACGTCCTGACTTTC. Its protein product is CAIRDRVPPGLDSGANVLTF.